The 20 T cell receptor beta chains reported below all come from one sample, sequenced in a study of blood T cell repertoires in COVID-19. Generated by immunoSEQ multiplex PCR, the TCRdb table keeps only in-frame clones and is missing some. The sample contains some 26,000 clones, about 80% of which appear only once. Sequenced input: peripheral blood. The origin of the receptors is an elderly man with active or convalescent COVID-19.

The chain links TRBV7-6 to TRBJ2-1; tentatively, D is TRBD1 (6 bases). Germline CDR1 reads SGHVS; CDR2 reads FNYEAQ. The CDR3 totals 16 residues. The V end was cut by 5 bases, the J end by 8 bases, with 22 bases between. CDR3 nucleotide sequence: TGTGCCAGCAGCCCAGGGGCTAGTCTCGTTATCGATGAGCAGTTCTTC. Amino acid sequence: CASSPGASLVIDEQFF. Using reference TRBV7-6 and TRBJ2-1 for the parts outside the CDR3, the full variable domain is GAGVSQSPRYKVTKRGQDVALRCDPISGHVSLYWYRQALGQGPEFLTYFNYEAQQDKSGLPNDRFSAERPEGSISTLTIQRTEQRDSAMYRCASSPGASLVIDEQFFGPGTRLTVL.

The chain is built from TRBV12-3 or TRBV12-4 and TRBJ1-1; 8 bases are shared with TRBD1. V shed 10 bases and J 7 bases; nucleotides not matched to a gene: 8. The CDR3 covers 12 residues. The CDR3 sequence is CATRTGRREAFF. The CDR3 region has the DNA TGTGCCACCAGGACAGGGCGCCGTGAAGCTTTCTTT.

This rearrangement joins TRBV5-1 to TRBJ2-1; 10 bases agree with TRBD2. V gave up 2 bases and J gave up 10 bases; unmatched junction bases: 6. The CDR3 covers 14 residues. Germline V gene lookup returns CDR1 SGHRS and CDR2 YFSETQ. CDR3 sequence: CASSLTSGKKEQFF. The CDR3, as DNA: TGCGCCAGCAGCTTAACTAGCGGGAAAAAGGAGCAGTTCTTC.

This clone was counted only a few times. This rearrangement joins TRBV19 to TRBJ2-1, with TRBD2 matching 8 bases. This CDR3 has 14 residues. Germline CDR1 LNHDA, CDR2 SQIVND (reference sequence). Trimming took 6 bases from V and 12 from J; bases not matched to a gene: 13. CDR3 nucleotide sequence: TGTGCCAGTAGGGGGACTAGTTCTCAAGGGGGGCAGTTCTTC. Its protein is CASRGTSSQGGQFF. Full variable domain (missing parts from reference TRBV19 and TRBJ2-1): DGGITQSPKYLFRKEGQNVTLSCEQNLNHDAMYWYRQDPGQGLRLIYYSQIVNDFQKGDIAEGYSVSREKKESFPLTVTSAQKNPTAFYLCASRGTSSQGGQFFGPGTRLTVL.

The V and J genes are TRBV12-3 or TRBV12-4 and TRBJ2-2; 8 bases are a match to TRBD1. V trimming: 6 bases; J trimming: 6 bases; junction bases outside the gene matches: 3. The CDR3 is 13 residues long. CDR3: CASRVQGAGELFF. DNA of the CDR3: TGTGCCAGCAGGGTACAGGGGGCCGGGGAGCTGTTTTTT.

This chain uses TRBV5-1 with TRBJ2-2; the D gene is possibly TRBD1 (6 bases). Germline V gives CDR1 SGHRS, CDR2 YFSETQ. Trimming removed 0 bases from V and 5 bases from J, with 11 bases in between. The CDR3 is 15 residues long. CDR3 nucleotides: TGCGCCAGCAGCTTGGTACAGGGTGGGACCGGGGAGCTGTTTTTT. Translating it yields CASSLVQGGTGELFF.

CDR3 sequence: CASSLLSPRHSGGGNEQFF. The CDR3, as DNA: TGCGCCAGCAGCCTCCTCAGCCCGAGACATTCCGGTGGTGGAAATGAGCAGTTCTTC. This chain links TRBV5-1 with TRBJ2-1; D is unresolved. CDR1 is SGHRS and CDR2 is YFSETQ in the germline V gene. V was pared by 4 bases and J by 7 bases, with 30 bases between. The CDR3 runs 19 residues.

The chain couples TRBV28 to TRBJ1-1, with D possibly TRBD1 on 5 matching bases. Trimming pared 6 bases from V and 11 bases from J, leaving 16 bases between. Per germline, CDR1 MDHEN and CDR2 SYDVKM. This CDR3 region has 12 residues. The CDR3 loop is CASSPGLRAAFF. The CDR3 DNA reads as TGTGCCAGCAGCCCGGGACTCAGGGCGGCTTTCTTT.

This chain links TRBV5-4 with TRBJ2-5; 10 bases are shared with TRBD2. The CDR3 is made up of 16 amino acids. In germline, CDR1 is SGHNT, CDR2 YYREEE (reference sequence). V was clipped by 4 bases and J by 1 base; unmatched bases: 7. CDR3 coding DNA: TGTGCCAGCAGCCCCCGGACTAGCGGATTCCAAGAGACCCAGTACTTC. Translated, it gives CASSPRTSGFQETQYF.

J is TRBJ2-3 and V is TRBV6-5; D is unclear. The CDR3 extends over 14 amino acids. Trimming cost V 5 bases and J 1 base, with 10 bases left between them. CDR1 and CDR2 from the germline V gene are MNHEY and SVGAGI. The CDR3 region is CASSIGGGTDTQYF. In DNA, the CDR3 is TGTGCCAGCAGTATAGGCGGAGGCACAGATACGCAGTATTTT.

This chain joins TRBV28 and TRBJ1-5; a weak D match, TRBD1 (5 bases). Per germline, CDR1 MDHEN and CDR2 SYDVKM. The length of the CDR3 is 16 residues. The V end was cut by 0 bases, the J end by 5 bases, with 14 bases between. The CDR3 DNA follows: TGTGCCAGCAGTTTATGGCAGGGTATAGGACATCAGCCCCAGCATTTT. Protein sequence: CASSLWQGIGHQPQHF.

The rearrangement uses TRBV5-1 and TRBJ1-2, with 7 bases aligning to TRBD1. The germline V gene has CDR1 SGHRS and CDR2 YFSETQ. The V and J ends lost 4 bases and 6 bases, in that order; junction bases with no gene match: 6. The CDR3 covers 13 residues. The CDR3 DNA sequence: TGCGCCAGCAGCATGCGACAGGGAGATGGCTACACCTTC. Translated, it gives CASSMRQGDGYTF.

This chain uses TRBV5-1 with TRBJ1-2; 7 bases are shared with TRBD1. CDR3 size: 14 residues. CDR1 SGHRS and CDR2 YFSETQ come from the germline V gene. With V trimmed by 5 bases and J by 4 bases, 8 bases remained unmatched. CDR3 in DNA: TGCGCCAGCAGTGAGACAGGGTCGGGCTATGGCTACACCTTC. Amino acid sequence: CASSETGSGYGYTF.

This chain uses TRBV6-5 with TRBJ1-4, with D unclear. Trimming removed 4 bases at V and 6 bases at J, with 18 bases between. CDR1 is MNHEY and CDR2 is SVGAGI in the germline V gene. This CDR3 contains 16 residues. For the CDR3, the DNA is TGTGCCAGCAGTTCCCTCCCTACGTCGACATATGAAAAACTGTTTTTT. Translation: CASSSLPTSTYEKLFF.

The rearrangement joins TRBV21-1 to TRBJ1-1. TRBV21-1 corresponds to a pseudogene. The CDR3 spans 12 residues. DNA of the CDR3: TGTGCCAGCAGCAAAGCCTACACTGAAGCTTTCTTT. It is translated as CASSKAYTEAFF.

Concerning this clone itself: One end of the junction is discordant with germline, which a read error may explain. This chain uses TRBV7-2 with TRBJ2-4, with TRBD1 identical over 9 bases. The CDR3 totals 13 residues. CDR1 SGHTA and CDR2 FQGNSA come from the germline V gene. The CDR3 DNA sequence: TGTGCCAGCAGCTTAGCCACTAGGGACAGGGTGATCTTC. Translation: CASSLATRDRVIF. The full variable domain, its missing parts supplied by reference TRBV7-2 and TRBJ2-4, is GAGVSQSPSNKVTEKGKDVELRCDPISGHTALYWYRQSLGQGLEFLIYFQGNSAPDKSGLPSDRFSAERTGGSVSTLTIQRTQQEDSAVYLCASSLATRDRVIFGAGTRLSVL.

The V call is TRBV5-6, the J call TRBJ2-7, with 11 nucleotides matching TRBD1. V lost 3 bases and J lost 3; bases outside the gene matches: 8. The CDR3 is 16 amino acids. Looked up from germline, CDR1 is SGHDT and CDR2 is YYEEEE. The CDR3 bases are TGTGCCAGCAGCTCTTCCGGGACAGGGGGTCTCTACGAGCAGTACTTC. As protein: CASSSSGTGGLYEQYF.

This clone has only one observation. This chain links TRBV2 with TRBJ1-2, with D uncertain. The germline CDR1 and CDR2 sequences are SNHLY and FYNNEI. The V end was cut by 3 bases, the J end by 3 bases, with 11 bases between. The CDR3 spans 14 residues. DNA of the CDR3: TGTGCCAGCAGTGACGGAGGATGGGACTATGGCTACACCTTC. This codes for CASSDGGWDYGYTF.

CDR3 protein: CASSQRTGSGGYTF. DNA of the CDR3: TGCGCCAGCAGCCAGAGGACAGGGAGCGGCGGCTACACCTTC. This rearrangement joins TRBV5-1 to TRBJ1-2, with TRBD1 identical over 8 bases. The V segment lost 4 bases and the J segment 8 bases; nucleotides outside the gene matches: 10. CDR3 length equals 14 residues. Germline V gene lookup returns CDR1 SGHRS and CDR2 YFSETQ.

V usage is TRBV19 and J usage is TRBJ1-5, with D perhaps matching TRBD1 (5 bases). V lost 6 bases and J 3 bases, leaving 18 bases between the germline ends. Germline loops: CDR1 LNHDA, CDR2 SQIVND (reference sequence). The CDR3 contains 16 residues. The CDR3 is CASSKPLGGVNQPQHF. CDR3 nucleotides: TGTGCCAGTAGCAAACCGCTCGGGGGGGTCAATCAGCCCCAGCATTTT. Complete variable domain (other parts from reference TRBV19 and TRBJ1-5): DGGITQSPKYLFRKEGQNVTLSCEQNLNHDAMYWYRQDPGQGLRLIYYSQIVNDFQKGDIAEGYSVSREKKESFPLTVTSAQKNPTAFYLCASSKPLGGVNQPQHFGDGTRLSIL.